The 21 T cell receptor beta chains listed next were all sequenced from one sample in a study of cytomegalovirus exposure and HLA in healthy donors. The PCR employed 60 Vbeta primers together with 13 Jbeta primers. Clones were sequenced by immunoSEQ multiplex PCR, and TCRdb holds only the in-frame ones, with some missing. The sample has tens of thousands of clones; about 80% are singletons. Sequencing was carried out using PBMCs. The receptors derive from a man aged 45-65 years in good health and CMV-seropositive.

V gene TRBV11-3 combines with J gene TRBJ2-5; perhaps TRBD2 as D (7 bases). The end of the DNA fits TRBJ2-7 better, so the J call may be wrong. The length of the CDR3 is 14 residues. Germline loops: CDR1 SGHNT, CDR2 YENEEA. CDR3 DNA: TGTGCCAGCAGCTTTCGACTAGCAGGGGACGAGCAGTACTTC. This gives the protein CASSFRLAGDEQYF.

This chain links TRBV27 with TRBJ2-7; 12 positions match TRBD2. Germline V gene lookup returns CDR1 MNHEY and CDR2 SMNVEV (reference sequence). The CDR3 loop spans 14 amino acids. V shed 8 bases and J 1 base; nucleotides not matched to a gene: 3. CDR3: CASAGLAGSYEQYF. CDR3 in DNA: TGTGCCAGCGCTGGACTAGCGGGATCCTACGAGCAGTACTTC.

In this sample, this clone turned up once. V gene TRBV10-3 combines with J gene TRBJ2-7; 7 nucleotides match TRBD2. The CDR3 totals 18 residues. V was clipped by 4 bases and J by 2 bases; unmatched bases: 17. Germline V gene lookup returns CDR1 ENHRY and CDR2 SYGVKD. CDR3 DNA sequence: TGTGCCATCAGTGGGCTCGGGGAGGGGACCGACCAGACCTACGAGCAGTACTTC. It translates to CAISGLGEGTDQTYEQYF.

The rearrangement joins TRBV7-2 to TRBJ1-2, with D perhaps matching TRBD1 (6 bases). Trimming cost V 1 base and J 4 bases, with 13 bases left between them. Germline values: CDR1 SGHTA, CDR2 FQGNSA. This CDR3 has 15 amino acids. The CDR3 DNA is TGTGCCAGCAGCTTAGTTGCGGGGGCAGGCTATGGCTACACCTTC. It translates to CASSLVAGAGYGYTF.

As regards this clone: A read error may produce the germline difference seen at one junction end. J is TRBJ2-7 and V is TRBV4-3; a weak D match, TRBD2 (6 bases). The CDR3 is 16 amino acids. CDR1 and CDR2 (germline): LGHNA, YSLEER. CDR3 protein: CASSQDRPGDGYQQYF. CDR3 in DNA: TGCGCCAGCAGCCAAGATAGGCCGGGAGATGGCTACCAGCAGTACTTC.

This chain uses TRBV15 with TRBJ2-5, with TRBD2 identical over 7 bases. The J call may be wrong; the DNA end is better matched by TRBJ2-7. From germline, CDR1 is LNHNV and CDR2 YYDKDF (reference sequence). The CDR3 consists of 16 residues. This CDR3 reads CATSRGGTKPLSEQYF. The CDR3 nucleotides read TGTGCCACCAGCAGAGGTGGGACTAAGCCTCTTTCCGAGCAGTACTTC.

V is TRBV19 and J is TRBJ2-6, with TRBD1 matching over 9 bases. Germline-derived CDR1 and CDR2 are LNHDA and SQIVND (reference sequence). V shed 9 bases, J shed 2 bases, and the junction held 11 bases outside the gene matches. The CDR3 has 17 residues. CDR3 protein: CASNTGTGMAGANVLTF. The CDR3 DNA follows: TGTGCCAGCAATACGGGGACAGGGATGGCTGGGGCCAACGTCCTGACTTTC.

This chain joins TRBV29-1 and TRBJ2-1, with 10 positions matching TRBD2. Losses at the gene ends were 5 bases for V and 1 base for J; bases not matched to a gene: 14. Germline loops: CDR1 SQVTM, CDR2 ANQGSEA. There are 18 residues in the CDR3. CDR3 amino acids: CSVLPPPGLADSYNEQFF. The CDR3 DNA reads TGCAGCGTTCTCCCCCCCCCAGGACTAGCGGATTCCTACAATGAGCAGTTCTTC.

A single count supports this clone. V gene TRBV5-1 combines with J gene TRBJ2-7, with D possibly TRBD1 on 6 matching bases. V shed 1 base and J shed 6 bases, with 26 bases lying between them. In germline, CDR1 is SGHRS, CDR2 YFSETQ. This CDR3 spans 18 amino acids. This CDR3 reads CASSLRSGDIPVGFEQYF. Here the CDR3 DNA reads TGCGCCAGCAGCTTGAGGTCAGGGGATATCCCCGTAGGATTCGAGCAGTACTTC.

The CDR3 sequence is CASSVEGLFGNEQFF. CDR3 nucleotide sequence: TGTGCCAGCAGCGTAGAGGGACTCTTTGGTAATGAGCAGTTCTTC. The chain joins TRBV9 to TRBJ2-1, with D possibly TRBD2 on 6 matching bases. There are 15 residues in the CDR3. Trimming left V 0 bases short and J 7 bases short, with 14 bases between. Germline CDR1 is SGDLS and CDR2 is YYNGEE. The full variable domain, rest sourced from reference TRBV9 and TRBJ2-1, is DSGVTQTPKHLITATGQRVTLRCSPRSGDLSVYWYQQSLDQGLQFLIQYYNGEERAKGNILERFSAQQFPDLHSELNLSSLELGDSALYFCASSVEGLFGNEQFFGPGTRLTVL.

The J gene is TRBJ1-1, the V gene TRBV16; TRBD1 matches 8 bases. Germline-derived CDR1 and CDR2 are KGHSY and FQNENV. Unmatched junction bases numbered 8, after V lost 4 bases and J lost 4 bases. This CDR3 region has 15 residues. The CDR3 bases are TGTGCCAGCAGCCGAGGGGTTGGGACAGGCACTGAAGCTTTCTTT. This sequence encodes CASSRGVGTGTEAFF.

V gene TRBV7-2 combines with J gene TRBJ2-5; weak D call: TRBD1 (6 bases). The end of the DNA is better explained by TRBJ2-7, so the J call may be wrong. The CDR3 runs to 16 residues. Germline CDR1 reads SGHTA; CDR2 reads FQGNSA. The CDR3 DNA is TGTGCCAGCAGCTTTCTGGGGGCTTCCCTCTCCTACGAGCAGTACTTC. Its translation is CASSFLGASLSYEQYF.

The rearrangement joins TRBV5-5 to TRBJ1-5; no clear D. CDR1 is SGHKS, CDR2 YYEKEE, per germline (reference sequence). CDR3 length: 15 residues. With 1 base removed from V and 0 bases from J, the gap between germline ends came to 8 bases. In nucleotides, the CDR3 is TGTGCCAGCAGCTTGTTAGGCGGTAGCAATCAGCCCCAGCATTTT. Its translation: CASSLLGGSNQPQHF.

V is TRBV7-3 and J is TRBJ2-5; D uncertain. The V end was cut by 4 bases, the J end by 7 bases, with 13 bases between. CDR1 and CDR2 from the germline V gene are SGHTA and FQGTGA. The CDR3 contains 13 residues. The CDR3 DNA sequence: TGTGCCAGCAGCTCCCTTTCCGGCGGGACCCAGTACTTC. Its translation: CASSSLSGGTQYF.

The chain recombines TRBV5-6 with TRBJ1-1; 11 positions match TRBD1. The germline V gene has CDR1 SGHDT and CDR2 YYEEEE. This CDR3 region has 16 residues. Trimming at V came to 4 bases and at J to 1 base, leaving 6 bases not matched to a gene. The CDR3 spells CASSVWTGGTNTEAFF. CDR3 nucleotides: TGTGCCAGCAGCGTATGGACAGGGGGCACGAACACTGAAGCTTTCTTT.

The gene calls are TRBV7-3 and TRBJ2-1, with 10 bases lining up with TRBD2. Germline-derived CDR1 and CDR2 are SGHTA and FQGTGA. Germline trimming cut 1 base from V and 5 bases from J; bases unmatched to any gene: 11. The CDR3 extends over 18 amino acids. The CDR3 sequence: CASSLSGSGRAPHNEQFF. CDR3 sequence (DNA): TGTGCCAGCAGCTTAAGCGGGAGCGGGAGGGCCCCACACAATGAGCAGTTCTTC.

The chain joins TRBV9 to TRBJ2-7; a possible D gene is TRBD1 (6 bases). V lost 3 bases to trimming and J lost 0 bases, with 13 bases between them. Germline loops: CDR1 SGDLS, CDR2 YYNGEE. This CDR3 region has 15 residues. The CDR3 region has the DNA TGTGCCAGCAGCGCCGAAACAGGGTTCTCCTACGAGCAGTACTTC. This codes for CASSAETGFSYEQYF.

This clone was picked up a small number of times. The rearrangement links TRBV4-1 to TRBJ2-1; D gene uncertain. The CDR3 covers 15 residues. Germline CDR1 reads MGHRA; CDR2 reads YSYEKL. Trimming removed 1 base at V and 13 bases at J, with 20 bases between. CDR3 residues: CASSQGRFESDQQFF. DNA of the CDR3: TGCGCCAGCAGCCAAGGCAGGTTTGAGTCGGATCAACAGTTCTTC.

V is TRBV14 and J is TRBJ1-6; D remains unclear. Germline-derived CDR1 and CDR2 are SGHDN and FVKESK. The V gene lost 4 bases and the J gene lost 1 base, with 5 bases spanning the gap. The CDR3 covers 14 residues. The CDR3 is CASSPGSYNSPLHF. CDR3 nucleotides: TGTGCCAGCAGCCCGGGGTCCTATAATTCACCCCTCCACTTT. Looking up the rest from reference TRBV14 and TRBJ1-6 gives the full variable domain: EAGVTQFPSHSVIEKGQTVTLRCDPISGHDNLYWYRRVMGKEIKFLLHFVKESKQDESGMPNNRFLAERTGGTYSTLKVQPAELEDSGVYFCASSPGSYNSPLHFGNGTRLTVT.

This chain joins TRBV14 and TRBJ2-1, with D tentatively TRBD2 (6 bases). Germline V CDR1 and CDR2: SGHDN, FVKESK. V lost 3 bases to trimming and J lost 10 bases, with 10 bases between them. The CDR3 length is 12 residues. This CDR3 reads CASSQTSYEQFF. CDR3 DNA sequence: TGTGCCAGCAGCCAGACTAGTTACGAGCAGTTCTTC.

J is TRBJ1-2 and V is TRBV5-1, with 11 bases lining up with TRBD1. The CDR3 totals 16 residues. V shed 3 bases and J 3 bases; nucleotides not matched to a gene: 7. Germline CDR1 SGHRS, CDR2 YFSETQ. CDR3 bases: TGCGCCAGCAGCTACGGGGGGACAGGGGGGGACTATGGCTACACCTTC. Translated, it gives CASSYGGTGGDYGYTF.